These 20 T cell receptor beta chains originate from one sample sequenced in a study of Graves' ophthalmopathy and Graves' hyperthyroidism. Amplified material comprised TCR beta CDR3 regions derived from RNA transcripts. An opening RT-PCR round employed HTBI primers and preceded a second-round multiplex PCR. TCRdb reanalysed the multiplex PCR reads using MiXCR and keeps one entry per CDR3 protein. The sample lists hundreds of thousands of distinct CDR3 sequences, approximately 21% occurring once. The source material was peripheral blood. All receptors come from a woman aged 18-35 years with stable Graves' hyperthyroidism.

This clonotype has at least ten counts. The rearrangement uses TRBV4-1 and TRBJ2-5; D gene ambiguous. CDR3 length: 14 residues. V was trimmed by 3 bases and J by 0 bases, leaving 8 bases between them. The V gene's germline CDR1 is MGHRA and CDR2 YSYEKL. Here the CDR3 reads CASSHTQYQETQYF. Written as DNA, the CDR3 is TGCGCCAGCAGCCATACTCAGTACCAAGAGACCCAGTACTTC.

This clonotype has a count of ten or more. The chain carries TRBV29-1 and TRBJ1-1; no clear D. The length of the CDR3 is 14 residues. V lost 4 bases to trimming and J lost 1 base, with 13 bases between them. Germline V lookup: CDR1 SQVTM, CDR2 ANQGSEA. CDR3 in DNA: TGCAGCGTTGTAAGTACACCTTCGAACACTGAAGCTTTCTTT. It encodes CSVVSTPSNTEAFF.

This clonotype was seen ten or more times. The CDR3 bases are TGCAGTGCTAGTGGGTCTCGGGACAGTGGATTTGTTCAGCCCCAGCATTTT. The encoded protein is CSASGSRDSGFVQPQHF. J is TRBJ1-5 and V is TRBV20-1, with 7 nucleotides matching TRBD1. The V gene's germline CDR1 is DFQATT and CDR2 SNEGSKA (reference sequence). V gave up 3 bases and J gave up 6 bases; unmatched junction bases: 17. This CDR3 is 17 amino acids long.

This clonotype was picked up many times. This chain joins TRBV30 and TRBJ2-5; perhaps D is TRBD1 or TRBD2 (5 bases each). This CDR3 has 15 residues. The germline CDR1 and CDR2 sequences are GTSNPN and SVGIG (reference sequence). V was clipped by 4 bases and J by 2 bases, with 17 bases between them. CDR3 bases: TGTGCCTGGATTCAGGGCAACTGGGGGCAAGAGACCCAGTACTTC. Translating it yields CAWIQGNWGQETQYF.

This clonotype was counted at least ten times. The chain couples TRBV15 to TRBJ2-5; possible D gene TRBD1, 6 bases. This CDR3 is built from 16 residues. Trimming removed 3 bases at V and 0 bases at J, with 14 bases between. Germline-derived CDR1 and CDR2 are LNHNV and YYDKDF (reference sequence). The CDR3 sequence is CATSRTVGAYQETQYF. The CDR3 nucleotides read TGTGCCACCAGCAGGACAGTGGGGGCTTACCAAGAGACCCAGTACTTC.

This clonotype was picked up many times. The rearrangement links TRBV6-1 to TRBJ2-7; TRBD2 is a possible D gene (6 bases). V shed 6 bases and J shed 4 bases, with 16 bases lying between them. CDR3 size: 14 residues. Germline V gene sequence: CDR1 MNHNS, CDR2 SASEGT. The CDR3 is CASRGLSGGYEQYF. The CDR3 DNA is TGTGCCAGCAGGGGACTGAGTGGGGGATACGAGCAGTACTTC.

V is TRBV6-4 and J is TRBJ1-1; D not resolved. The CDR3 has 11 residues. Germline CDR1 and CDR2: MRHNA and SNTAGT. Between the trimmed V and J ends, which lost 5 bases and 9 bases, there was a span of 10 bases. The CDR3 is CASSSASQAFF. CDR3 bases: TGTGCCAGCAGTTCAGCGAGCCAAGCTTTCTTT.

The rearrangement joins TRBV12-3 or TRBV12-4 to TRBJ2-7; 16 bases fit TRBD2. V lost 6 bases to trimming and J lost 2 bases; unmatched junction nucleotides: 4. This CDR3 region has 16 residues. The CDR3 reads CASRGLAGGPTYEQYF. Here the CDR3 DNA reads TGTGCCAGCAGGGGACTAGCGGGAGGGCCCACCTACGAGCAGTACTTC.

This clonotype showed up many times. The chain joins TRBV19 to TRBJ2-7; the D gene is possibly TRBD2 (6 bases). CDR3 length: 16 residues. The V end lost 3 bases, the J end lost 4 bases, and 19 bases lay between the germline ends. Per germline, CDR1 LNHDA and CDR2 SQIVND (reference sequence). CDR3 in amino acids: CASSISSYGSSYEQYF. Here the CDR3 DNA reads TGTGCCAGTAGTATCTCCTCCTACGGGAGCTCGTACGAGCAGTACTTC.

This clonotype was found many times. V gene TRBV27 combines with J gene TRBJ1-5; the D gene is possibly TRBD1 (5 bases). V lost 2 bases and J 9 bases, leaving 14 bases between the germline ends. The V gene's germline CDR1 is MNHEY and CDR2 SMNVEV (reference sequence). The CDR3 contains 14 residues. The chain's CDR3 is CASSLGTGSWPQHF. In nucleotides, the CDR3 is TGTGCCAGCAGTTTAGGTACAGGCTCTTGGCCCCAGCATTTT.

Only a few counts were recorded for this clonotype. The chain recombines TRBV13 with TRBJ2-5; 7 bases map to TRBD2. Trimming cost V 5 bases and J 4 bases; bases outside gene matches: 19. Germline CDR1 is PRHDT and CDR2 is FYEKMQ (reference sequence). There are 18 residues in the CDR3. Here the CDR3 DNA reads TGTGCCAGCAGCCCCCCTGGGGAGGGAGTTGGGTCGGGAGAGACCCAGTACTTC. It encodes CASSPPGEGVGSGETQYF. The entire variable domain, with the rest obtained from reference TRBV13 and TRBJ2-5, is as follows: AAGVIQSPRHLIKEKRETATLKCYPIPRHDTVYWYQQGPGQDPQFLISFYEKMQSDKGSIPDRFSAQQFSDYHSELNMSSLELGDSALYFCASSPPGEGVGSGETQYFGPGTRLLVL.

The rearrangement joins TRBV14 to TRBJ2-2; no firm D call. V was cut by 4 bases and J by 3 bases, with 9 bases left in between. This CDR3 has 14 residues. CDR1 and CDR2 from the germline V gene are SGHDN and FVKESK. The CDR3 sequence is CASSRRLDTGELFF. CDR3 sequence (DNA): TGTGCCAGCAGCCGCCGGTTAGACACCGGGGAGCTGTTTTTT.

This clonotype was seen many times. V and J are TRBV19 and TRBJ2-5; TRBD2 is a possible D gene (5 bases). Trimming stripped 1 base from V and 4 bases from J, with 13 bases between. Germline values: CDR1 LNHDA, CDR2 SQIVND (reference sequence). The CDR3 extends over 15 amino acids. CDR3 region: CASSIALEAGETQYF. DNA for the CDR3: TGTGCCAGTAGTATAGCTCTCGAGGCGGGAGAGACCCAGTACTTC.

Ten or more counts support this clonotype. The chain links TRBV28 to TRBJ2-7, with 9 bases aligning to TRBD1. The junction had 4 bases not matched to a gene; V was cut back by 3 bases and J by 4 bases. The germline gives CDR1 MDHEN, CDR2 SYDVKM. This CDR3 has 14 residues. CDR3 sequence: CASSFPGTGYEQYF. For the CDR3, the DNA is TGTGCCAGCAGTTTCCCCGGGACAGGGTACGAGCAGTACTTC.

This clonotype was observed many times. This chain connects TRBV11-3 to TRBJ2-5, with 7 nucleotides matching TRBD1. Germline loops: CDR1 SGHNT, CDR2 YENEEA. The V segment lost 5 bases and the J segment 5 bases; nucleotides outside the gene matches: 5. The CDR3 length is 13 residues. CDR3 sequence reads: CASSLGQVETQYF. CDR3 sequence (DNA): TGTGCCAGCAGCCTTGGACAGGTGGAGACCCAGTACTTC.

The rearrangement joins TRBV6-1 to TRBJ2-7; a weak D match, TRBD2 (6 bases). Deletions cut 0 bases from V and 2 bases from J, with 8 bases between. The CDR3 has 14 residues. The germline CDR1 and CDR2 sequences are MNHNS and SASEGT. As DNA, the CDR3 is TGTGCCAGCAGTGAAGCGGGACTTACCTACGAGCAGTACTTC. Translating gives CASSEAGLTYEQYF.

V usage is TRBV6-1 and J usage is TRBJ1-6; no definite D call. Trimming removed 4 bases at V and 10 bases at J, with 11 bases between. Germline V CDR1 and CDR2: MNHNS, SASEGT. The CDR3 runs 13 residues. The CDR3 sequence: CASSGDRGSPLHF. The CDR3 coding sequence is TGTGCCAGCAGTGGAGACCGAGGGTCACCCCTCCACTTT.

J is TRBJ1-1 and V is TRBV12-3 or TRBV12-4, with D perhaps TRBD1 (6 bases). CDR3 length: 14 residues. The V end was cut by 10 bases, the J end by 4 bases, with 19 bases between. CDR3 residues: CATRAGVGATEAFF. CDR3 nucleotide sequence: TGTGCCACCAGGGCAGGGGTAGGTGCCACTGAAGCTTTCTTT.

The chain joins TRBV12-3 or TRBV12-4 to TRBJ2-7; TRBD2 matches 13 bases. The length of the CDR3 is 16 residues. Trimming removed 3 bases from V and 5 bases from J; junction bases left unmatched: 7. The CDR3 DNA is TGTGCCAGCAGTTTCGGACTAGCGGGAGTAGGAAACGAGCAGTACTTC. Amino acid sequence: CASSFGLAGVGNEQYF.

This clonotype showed up many times. This chain links TRBV4-2 with TRBJ2-5; D not resolved. In germline, CDR1 is LGHNA, CDR2 YNFKEQ. The V and J ends lost 0 bases and 1 base respectively, with 9 bases between them. The CDR3 covers 15 residues. Here the CDR3 DNA reads TGTGCCAGCAGCCAAGAGGAGACCCTCCAAGAGACCCAGTACTTC. Translating it yields CASSQEETLQETQYF.